Below, 32 T cell receptor beta chains from the same sample are listed, as sequenced in a study of T cells in Graves' hyperthyroidism and ophthalmopathy. What was amplified from RNA transcripts were TCR beta CDR3 regions. RT-PCR in the first round (using the HTBI primer set) targeted the TCR CDR3. TCRdb recomputed calls from the multiplex PCR reads with MiXCR, one row per CDR3 protein. The sample holds 250,000 or so distinct CDR3 sequences, 14% to 15% seen once. Input material: blood. All receptors come from a woman aged 40 to 55 with Graves' hyperthyroidism that later progressed to Graves' ophthalmopathy.

There are many counts of this clonotype. As DNA, the CDR3 is TGTGCCAGCAGGCCGGGACAGGGATTTATGAACACTGAAGCTTTCTTT. It is translated as CASRPGQGFMNTEAFF. The genes are TRBV12-3 or TRBV12-4 and TRBJ1-1; 9 bases match TRBD1. The CDR3 length is 16 residues. J gave up 0 bases and V 6 bases, and 8 bases lay outside the gene matches.

This clonotype was counted many times. The chain uses TRBV5-6 and TRBJ2-7; no firm D call. This CDR3 has 14 amino acids. The germline V gene encodes CDR1 SGHDT and CDR2 YYEEEE. Trimming pared 2 bases from V and 3 bases from J, leaving 12 bases between. The CDR3 spells CASSFAPLSYEQYF. The DNA for the CDR3 is TGTGCCAGCAGCTTCGCGCCACTGAGCTACGAGCAGTACTTC.

This clonotype was seen a few times. The chain combines TRBV12-3 or TRBV12-4 with TRBJ2-1; the D gene is possibly TRBD1 (5 bases). This CDR3 is 12 amino acids long. The ends were cut back, 4 bases at V and 10 bases at J, with 11 bases in the middle. The CDR3 loop is CASSWRSGEQFF. CDR3 DNA sequence: TGTGCCAGCAGTTGGCGGTCAGGGGAGCAGTTCTTC.

In this sample, this clonotype turned up many times. The chain combines TRBV6-5 with TRBJ2-3; D remains unclear. With 0 bases removed from V and 4 bases from J, the gap between germline ends came to 17 bases. Germline CDR1 and CDR2: MNHEY and SVGAGI. CDR3 length equals 17 residues. The CDR3 DNA reads TGTGCCAGCAGTTACTCAACAAAGACTGGCCCCTCAGATACGCAGTATTTT. Residues: CASSYSTKTGPSDTQYF.

There are many counts of this clonotype. The J gene is TRBJ2-2, the V gene TRBV27; TRBD1 is a possible D gene (5 bases). Germline V gene sequence: CDR1 MNHEY, CDR2 SMNVEV (reference sequence). Trimming shortened V by 7 bases and J by 0 bases, and 15 bases separated the two germline ends. This CDR3 has 16 residues. The CDR3: CASTLGPTANTGELFF. As DNA, the CDR3 is TGTGCCAGCACCCTGGGGCCTACCGCGAACACCGGGGAGCTGTTTTTT.

This clonotype was seen ten or more times. The chain has TRBV19 and TRBJ2-7; maybe TRBD1 (6 bases). V dropped 5 bases and J dropped 5 bases, with 25 bases sitting between them. Germline CDR1 is LNHDA and CDR2 is SQIVND (reference sequence). CDR3 length: 17 amino acids. Written as DNA, the CDR3 is TGTGCCAGTAGTCAACGGACAGCCCATGTCGGTATCCACGAGCAGTACTTC. Translated, it gives CASSQRTAHVGIHEQYF.

This clonotype came up many times. The genes are TRBV20-1 and TRBJ2-7, with 10 nucleotides matching TRBD2. Germline V gene data show CDR1 as DFQATT and CDR2 as SNEGSKA (reference sequence). The CDR3 loop spans 14 amino acids. V shed 4 bases, J shed 5 bases, and the junction held 8 bases outside the gene matches. CDR3 residues: CSATSGRAPNEQYF. CDR3 sequence (DNA): TGCAGTGCTACAAGCGGGAGGGCTCCCAACGAGCAGTACTTC.

This clonotype was seen many times. This rearrangement joins TRBV19 to TRBJ2-7; a possible D gene is TRBD1 (6 bases). Germline assignment: CDR1 LNHDA and CDR2 SQIVND (reference sequence). The ends were cut back, 3 bases at V and 1 base at J, with 16 bases in the middle. The CDR3 has 16 amino acids. The chain's CDR3 is CASSMKAGEWSYEQYF. CDR3 bases: TGTGCCAGTAGTATGAAGGCAGGGGAATGGTCCTACGAGCAGTACTTC.

The V and J genes are TRBV3-1 and TRBJ2-5; D not certain. The V gene lost 0 bases and the J gene lost 2 bases, with 10 bases spanning the gap. The CDR3 is 15 residues long. The germline gives CDR1 LGHDT, CDR2 YNNKEL (reference sequence). The CDR3 here is CASSQDLALQETQYF. CDR3 bases: TGTGCCAGCAGCCAAGATTTGGCCCTGCAAGAGACCCAGTACTTC.

This clonotype was detected many times. V is TRBV27 and J is TRBJ2-5; D might be TRBD1 (5 bases). The CDR3 is made up of 17 amino acids. The germline V gene has CDR1 MNHEY and CDR2 SMNVEV (reference sequence). Deletions cut 1 base from V and 5 bases from J, with 20 bases between. The CDR3, as DNA: TGTGCCAGCAGTTTATTTGGGCGCCAGGGTGAGAGGGAGACCCAGTACTTC. Translating gives CASSLFGRQGERETQYF.

The chain has TRBV4-1 and TRBJ2-1, with D perhaps matching TRBD2 (6 bases). The CDR3 runs 15 residues. Trimming took off 4 bases at V and 3 bases at J, with 13 bases between the two ends. The V gene's germline CDR1 is MGHRA and CDR2 YSYEKL. The CDR3: CASSPEVADYNEQFF. The CDR3 bases are TGCGCCAGCAGCCCAGAAGTAGCGGACTACAATGAGCAGTTCTTC.

Worth noting for this clonotype: This could be a read error, since a much larger clone is one nucleotide away. This chain connects TRBV29-1 to TRBJ1-5; 7 positions agree with TRBD1. This CDR3 comprises 13 residues. Germline-derived CDR1 and CDR2 are SQVTM and ANQGSEA. The V gene end was trimmed by 5 bases and the J gene end by 6 bases; junction bases not matched to a gene: 7. CDR3 sequence reads: CSVQGDGSQPQHF. Written as DNA, the CDR3 is TGCAGCGTTCAGGGGGATGGCAGTCAGCCCCAGCATTTT.

On this clonotype itself: This may come from a read error, since a much larger clone is one base off. V usage is TRBV7-2 and J usage is TRBJ2-7; 10 bases are shared with TRBD2. Germline-derived CDR1 and CDR2 are SGHTA and FQGNSA. V shed 1 base, J shed 7 bases, and the junction held 13 bases outside the gene matches. This CDR3 is 17 amino acids long. The CDR3 sequence: CASSLVTGLAGAGEQYF. DNA for the CDR3: TGTGCCAGCAGCTTAGTTACTGGGCTAGCGGGAGCGGGTGAGCAGTACTTC.

This clonotype appeared a few times. The rearrangement links TRBV29-1 to TRBJ2-2; weak D call: TRBD2 (6 bases). Per the germline V gene, CDR1 is SQVTM and CDR2 is ANQGSEA. The CDR3 runs 13 residues. V gave up 5 bases and J gave up 6 bases, with 13 bases separating them. Written as DNA, the CDR3 is TGCAGCGTTCGAGCGACGGGGGCCGGGGAGCTGTTTTTT. The encoded protein is CSVRATGAGELFF.

This clonotype was found many times. The chain recombines TRBV10-3 with TRBJ2-1; 8 positions agree with TRBD2. The germline CDR1 and CDR2 sequences are ENHRY and SYGVKD. V trimming: 10 bases; J trimming: 0 bases; junction bases outside the gene matches: 8. This CDR3 has 15 residues. CDR3 in DNA: TGTGCCACTTCGCCAGGGACTAGCTCCTACAATGAGCAGTTCTTC. This gives the protein CATSPGTSSYNEQFF.

There are many counts of this clonotype. V and J are TRBV5-1 and TRBJ1-2; the match to TRBD1 covers 8 bases. This CDR3 is 16 amino acids long. The V segment lost 2 bases and the J segment 9 bases; nucleotides outside the gene matches: 15. Per the germline V gene, CDR1 is SGHRS and CDR2 is YFSETQ. The CDR3 DNA reads TGCGCCAGCAGCTTCGGCGACAGGGGCCGGGAATCGAGCTACACCTTC. Its protein is CASSFGDRGRESSYTF. Supplemented by reference TRBV5-1 and TRBJ1-2, the full variable domain reads KAGVTQTPRYLIKTRGQQVTLSCSPISGHRSVSWYQQTPGQGLQFLFEYFSETQRNKGNFPGRFSGRQFSNSRSEMNVSTLELGDSALYLCASSFGDRGRESSYTFGSGTRLTVV.

This clonotype has a count of ten or more. V gene TRBV28 combines with J gene TRBJ1-1; D gene unclear. This CDR3 has 14 residues. In germline, CDR1 is MDHEN, CDR2 SYDVKM. The V gene lost 6 bases and the J gene lost 4 bases, with 15 bases spanning the gap. CDR3 region: CASSSHSGITEAFF. The CDR3 region has the DNA TGTGCCAGCAGCTCACACTCGGGTATCACTGAAGCTTTCTTT.

The DNA of the CDR3 is TGCGCCAGCACCGAAGGGGCCCGAGGCGAGCAGTACTTC. Protein sequence: CASTEGARGEQYF. V is TRBV10-2 and J is TRBJ2-7; D possibly corresponds to TRBD1 (5 bases). The CDR3 consists of 13 residues. Trimming shortened V by 7 bases and J by 6 bases, and 16 bases separated the two germline ends. Per the germline V gene, CDR1 is WSHSY and CDR2 is SAAADI.

This clonotype has at least ten counts. J is TRBJ1-3 and V is TRBV10-2; a possible D gene is TRBD1 (6 bases). The V and J ends lost 0 bases and 4 bases respectively, with 19 bases between them. The CDR3 runs 18 residues. From germline, CDR1 is WSHSY and CDR2 SAAADI. CDR3 protein: CASSESSFFGQRGNTIYF. DNA for the CDR3: TGCGCCAGCAGTGAGTCTAGCTTTTTCGGACAGAGAGGAAACACCATATATTTT.

The sample holds a few counts of this clonotype. The chain couples TRBV4-2 to TRBJ2-7, with D hard to call. Trimming left V 4 bases short and J 3 bases short, with 19 bases between. Germline V gives CDR1 LGHNA, CDR2 YNFKEQ. This CDR3 spans 16 amino acids. This CDR3 reads CASSPGVGVGNYEQYF. The DNA of the CDR3 is TGTGCCAGCAGCCCCGGCGTGGGCGTAGGGAACTACGAGCAGTACTTC.

A few counts support this clonotype. The genes are TRBV5-6 and TRBJ1-6; D may be TRBD1 (5 bases). V shed 0 bases and J shed 5 bases, with 6 bases lying between them. The CDR3 spans 14 residues. Germline V gene data show CDR1 as SGHDT and CDR2 as YYEEEE. The CDR3 region is CASSLATDNSPLHF. CDR3 nucleotide sequence: TGTGCCAGCAGCTTGGCGACAGATAATTCACCCCTCCACTTT. Drawing the rest from reference TRBV5-6 and TRBJ1-6, the complete variable domain is DAGVTQSPTHLIKTRGQQVTLRCSPKSGHDTVSWYQQALGQGPQFIFQYYEEEERQRGNFPDRFSGHQFPNYSSELNVNALLLGDSALYLCASSLATDNSPLHFGNGTRLTVT.

At least ten counts were recorded for this clonotype. The J gene is TRBJ2-5, the V gene TRBV14; no definite D call. The CDR3 runs to 16 residues. Deletions cut 1 base from V and 5 bases from J, with 17 bases between. CDR1 and CDR2 (germline): SGHDN, FVKESK. CDR3: CASSQGLGVPGETQYF. The CDR3 DNA sequence: TGTGCCAGCAGCCAAGGGCTCGGAGTTCCAGGCGAGACCCAGTACTTC.

In its sample, this clonotype was seen many times. This chain links TRBV28 with TRBJ1-1, with D tentatively TRBD1 (6 bases). The V end was cut by 1 base, the J end by 10 bases, with 13 bases between. Germline CDR1 reads MDHEN; CDR2 reads SYDVKM. This CDR3 comprises 13 residues. The CDR3, as DNA: TGTGCCAGCAGTTTATATGGGCAACAGGGAGCTTTCTTT. Translating gives CASSLYGQQGAFF.

This clonotype was detected many times. The V gene is TRBV11-2, the J gene TRBJ1-3; unclear D gene. Germline CDR1 SGHAT, CDR2 FQNNGV. The CDR3 loop spans 18 amino acids. Between the trimmed V and J ends, which lost 0 bases and 2 bases, there was a span of 17 bases. This CDR3 reads CASSLDPGRARPGNTIYF. The CDR3 region has the DNA TGTGCCAGCAGCTTAGACCCCGGACGGGCGAGACCTGGAAACACCATATATTTT.

This clonotype was counted many times. In DNA form, the CDR3 reads TGTGCCTGGAGCGTGGGGGCTAGCGATGGGGAGACCCAGTACTTC. Its protein product is CAWSVGASDGETQYF. V gene TRBV30 combines with J gene TRBJ2-5; D assignment may be TRBD1 or TRBD2 (6 bases each). V was pared by 3 bases and J by 5 bases, with 19 bases between. Looked up from germline, CDR1 is GTSNPN and CDR2 is SVGIG (reference sequence). The CDR3 runs 15 residues.

This chain links TRBV4-1 with TRBJ2-1; TRBD2 matches at 9 bases. The CDR3 spans 15 residues. Germline lookup yields CDR1 MGHRA and CDR2 YSYEKL. V shed 5 bases and J 2 bases; nucleotides not matched to a gene: 4. CDR3 amino acids: CASSAGLAPYNEQFF. The CDR3 nucleotides are TGCGCCAGCAGCGCGGGACTAGCCCCCTACAATGAGCAGTTCTTC.

This clonotype has a count of ten or more. The rearrangement uses TRBV7-2 and TRBJ1-6, with D unresolved. Germline CDR1 SGHTA, CDR2 FQGNSA. V lost 3 bases and J 9 bases, leaving 12 bases between the germline ends. The CDR3 contains 14 residues. CDR3: CASSFGLSRSPLHF. The CDR3 DNA reads TGTGCCAGCAGCTTTGGGCTGTCACGTTCACCCCTCCACTTT.

The genes are TRBV10-3 and TRBJ1-2; TRBD1 agrees at 7 bases. V trimming: 3 bases; J trimming: 8 bases; junction bases outside the gene matches: 9. Germline CDR1 ENHRY, CDR2 SYGVKD. The CDR3 totals 14 residues. CDR3 in DNA: TGTGCCATCAGTGAACAGGGGCCAGGGGGGGGCTACACCTTC. This encodes CAISEQGPGGGYTF.

The J gene is TRBJ2-2, the V gene TRBV5-1, with 11 bases aligning to TRBD1. The CDR3 spans 16 residues. Germline CDR1 and CDR2: SGHRS and YFSETQ. The junction had 2 bases not matched to a gene; V was cut back by 2 bases and J by 2 bases. Written as DNA, the CDR3 is TGCGCCAGCAGCTTCGGGACAGGGGGAAACACCGGGGAGCTGTTTTTT. It encodes CASSFGTGGNTGELFF.

This clonotype was detected many times. The chain links TRBV5-6 to TRBJ1-1; D remains ambiguous. The V end lost 1 base, the J end lost 4 bases, and 20 bases lay between the germline ends. The CDR3 runs to 17 residues. CDR1 SGHDT and CDR2 YYEEEE come from the germline V gene. The CDR3 is CASSLRGRAVEGTEAFF. CDR3 nucleotide sequence: TGTGCCAGCAGCTTGAGAGGACGGGCCGTGGAAGGCACTGAAGCTTTCTTT.

This clonotype was recorded at least ten times. This CDR3 reads CASSVVSGREQFF. For the CDR3, the DNA is TGTGCCAGCAGCGTAGTTAGTGGGAGGGAGCAGTTCTTC. The chain joins TRBV9 to TRBJ2-1; the D gene is possibly TRBD2 (6 bases). The CDR3 consists of 13 residues. V lost 0 bases, J lost 10 bases, and 11 bases lay in between. Germline values: CDR1 SGDLS, CDR2 YYNGEE.

Ten or more counts support this clonotype. The J gene is TRBJ2-1, the V gene TRBV10-3; D gene ambiguous. The CDR3 covers 16 residues. V dropped 4 bases and J dropped 4 bases, with 17 bases sitting between them. Per germline, CDR1 ENHRY and CDR2 SYGVKD. The CDR3 reads CAISGPGRMGYNEQFF. In nucleotides, the CDR3 is TGTGCCATCAGTGGTCCGGGTCGAATGGGGTACAATGAGCAGTTCTTC.